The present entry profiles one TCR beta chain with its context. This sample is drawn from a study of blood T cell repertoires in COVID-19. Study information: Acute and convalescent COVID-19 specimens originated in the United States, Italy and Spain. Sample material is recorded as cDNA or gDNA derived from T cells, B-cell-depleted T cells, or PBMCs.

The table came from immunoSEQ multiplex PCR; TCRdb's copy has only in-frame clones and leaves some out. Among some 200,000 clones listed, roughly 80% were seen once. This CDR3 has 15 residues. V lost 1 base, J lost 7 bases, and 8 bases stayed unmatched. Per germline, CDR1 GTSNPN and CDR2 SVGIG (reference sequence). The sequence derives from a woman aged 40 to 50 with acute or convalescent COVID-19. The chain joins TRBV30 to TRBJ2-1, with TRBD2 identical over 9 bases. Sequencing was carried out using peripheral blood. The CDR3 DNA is TGTGCCTGGAGTGGGCTAGCGGGAAAGAGAAATGAGCAGTTCTTC. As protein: CAWSGLAGKRNEQFF.